This entry concerns a single TCR beta chain. Germline V lookup: CDR1 SEHNR, CDR2 FQNEAQ (reference sequence). The V end was cut by 1 base, the J end by 2 bases, with 11 bases between. CDR3 size: 15 residues. These data come from a study of shared clonotypes between healthy human individuals. Naivety among CD8 cells was defined by CD45RO negativity and positive CCR7 selection, thereby excluding terminally differentiated effector memory CD45RA+ cells. TCRdb keeps only in-frame clones here, not all; method: immunoSEQ multiplex PCR. The table includes 550,000 to 600,000 clones, about 98% detected once. This clonotype was obtained from a man aged 30 to 45 in good health. Sequenced input: naive CD8+ T cells sorted from blood. This rearrangement joins TRBV7-9 to TRBJ1-2; no definite D call. DNA of the CDR3: TGTGCCAGCAGCTTAGGAATCGGTCAGAACTATGGCTACACCTTC. Amino acid sequence: CASSLGIGQNYGYTF.